Described below is a single TCR beta chain sequence and its context. What it binds is unknown. The authors ran a second PCR of roughly 6 to 12 cycles using a sample-barcoded 5' primer and a J-beta primer mix. TCRdb passed the 5' RACE reads through MiXCR, listing each CDR3 protein once. The sample carries about a million distinct CDR3 sequences, roughly 47% recorded once. The trim removed 0 bases at V and 5 bases at J, leaving 7 bases unmatched. The length of the CDR3 is 15 residues. Germline-derived CDR1 and CDR2 are DFQATT and SNEGSKA (reference sequence). For every donor, a draw yielded approximately 9.9 milliliters of peripheral blood. The data are from a study of blood T cells in healthy people across ages. Broader study findings: It was held that the diversity estimates obtained from one million T cells were underestimates. A roughly linear fall in TCR beta diversity per million T cells was seen with increasing age.

The source material was blood. The rearrangement uses TRBV20-1 and TRBJ2-1; TRBD2 aligns across 7 bases. The TCR sequence derives from a woman in her fifties or sixties in good health. Here the CDR3 DNA reads TGCAGTGCTAGAGATTGGGGGAGGGCCAACAATGAGCAGTTCTTC. It encodes CSARDWGRANNEQFF.